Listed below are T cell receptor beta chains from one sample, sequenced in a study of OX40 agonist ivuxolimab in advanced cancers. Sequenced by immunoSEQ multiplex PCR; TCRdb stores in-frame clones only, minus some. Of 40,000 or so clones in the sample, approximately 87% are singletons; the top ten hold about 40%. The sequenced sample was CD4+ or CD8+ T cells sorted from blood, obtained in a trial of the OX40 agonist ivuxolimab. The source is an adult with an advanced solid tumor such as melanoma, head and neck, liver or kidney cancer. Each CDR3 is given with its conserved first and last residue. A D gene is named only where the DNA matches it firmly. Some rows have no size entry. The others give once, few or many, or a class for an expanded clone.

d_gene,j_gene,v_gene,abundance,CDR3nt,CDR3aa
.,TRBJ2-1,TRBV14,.,TGTGCCAGCAGCTCGTTGCGGTTAGAGCAGTTCTTC,CASSSLRLEQFF
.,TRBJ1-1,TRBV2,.,TGTGCCAGCAGACCCGCCAGGGCTACTGAAGCTTTCTTT,CASRPARATEAFF
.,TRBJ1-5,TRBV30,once,TGTGCCTGGGACCGGGACACCGATCAGCCCCAGCATTTT,CAWDRDTDQPQHF
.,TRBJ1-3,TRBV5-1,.,TGCGCCAGCAGCTTGTATACAGGTTCTAGCTCTGGAAACACCATATATTTT,CASSLYTGSSSGNTIYF
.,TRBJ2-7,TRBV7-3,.,TGTGCCAGCAGCTTAACCGGGAGCTCCTACGAGCAGTACTTC,CASSLTGSSYEQYF
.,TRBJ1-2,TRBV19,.,TGTGCCAGTAACCAGATGGGGGAGGCGGGCTACACCTTC,CASNQMGEAGYTF
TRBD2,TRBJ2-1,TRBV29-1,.,TGCAGCGTGGCGGGGGTAGAATACAATGAGCAGTTCTTC,CSVAGVEYNEQFF
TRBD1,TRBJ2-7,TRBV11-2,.,TGTGCCAGCAGTTGGCGGGGACAGGACGCCTACGAGCAGTACTTC,CASSWRGQDAYEQYF
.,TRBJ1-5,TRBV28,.,TGTGCCAGCAGCCCGAAACCGAACTTAAATCAGCCCCAGCATTTT,CASSPKPNLNQPQHF
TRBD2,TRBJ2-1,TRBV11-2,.,TGTGCCAGCAGCTTAAGTCGACTAGCGGATTACAATGAGCAGTTCTTC,CASSLSRLADYNEQFF
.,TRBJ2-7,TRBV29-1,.,TGCAGCGTTGAGACCGGGGACTACGAGCAGTACTTC,CSVETGDYEQYF
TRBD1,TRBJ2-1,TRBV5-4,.,TGTGCCAGCAGAAGACAGGGGGCCAATGAGCAGTTCTTC,CASRRQGANEQFF
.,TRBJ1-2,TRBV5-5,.,TGTGCCAGCAGCTTGTATGAAAGTTTTTCCTATGGCTACACCTTC,CASSLYESFSYGYTF
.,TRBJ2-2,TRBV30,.,TGTGCCTGGAGTGTCTCCGGGGAGCTGTTTTTT,CAWSVSGELFF
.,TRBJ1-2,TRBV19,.,TGTGCCAGTAGTATTCGAAGGAACTATGGCTACACCTTC,CASSIRRNYGYTF
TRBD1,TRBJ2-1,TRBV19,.,TGTGCCAGTAGTATAGTCGGGACAGGGGATGAGCAGTTCTTC,CASSIVGTGDEQFF
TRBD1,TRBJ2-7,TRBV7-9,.,TGTGCCAGCAGCTTGGGGACCATCCGGGACAGGCACTACGAGCAGTACTTC,CASSLGTIRDRHYEQYF
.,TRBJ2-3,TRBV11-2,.,TGTGCCAGCAGCTTAGCGGACCACACAGATACGCAGTATTTT,CASSLADHTDTQYF
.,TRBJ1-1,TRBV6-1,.,TGTGCCAGCAGTGAGAACCTCGGCACTGAAGCTTTCTTT,CASSENLGTEAFF
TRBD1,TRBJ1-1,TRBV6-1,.,TGTGCCAGCAGCAGATATCCGACAGGGAGGACTGAAGCTTTCTTT,CASSRYPTGRTEAFF
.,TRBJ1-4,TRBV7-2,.,TGTGCCAGCAGCCCCATCGGAGTTAATGAAAAACTGTTTTTT,CASSPIGVNEKLFF
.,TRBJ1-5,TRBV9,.,TGTGCCAGCAGCCGCGAGGGTTTTGGCAATCAGCCCCAGCATTTT,CASSREGFGNQPQHF
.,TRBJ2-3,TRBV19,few,TGTGCCAGTGGGTCAGGGGTGGATACGCAGTATTTT,CASGSGVDTQYF
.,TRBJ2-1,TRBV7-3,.,TGTGCCAGCAGCCCGAGAGGCGGGAATTCCTACAATGAGCAGTTCTTC,CASSPRGGNSYNEQFF
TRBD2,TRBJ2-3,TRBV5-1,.,TGCGCCAGCAGCTTGAAAGGACTAGCGGGCCAGGGGCCCACAGATACGCAGTATTTT,CASSLKGLAGQGPTDTQYF
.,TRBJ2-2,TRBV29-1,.,TGCAGCGTAATACAGGGAGCCGGAGGGACCGGGGAGCTGTTTTTT,CSVIQGAGGTGELFF
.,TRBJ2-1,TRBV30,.,TGTGCCTGGAGTGTCAGGGCGTACACGAGCTCCTACAATGAGCAGTTCTTC,CAWSVRAYTSSYNEQFF
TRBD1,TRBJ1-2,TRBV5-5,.,TGTGCCAGCAGCTTGACGACAGGGGTTCCTAACTATGGCTACACCTTC,CASSLTTGVPNYGYTF
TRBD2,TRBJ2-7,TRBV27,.,TGTGCCAGCAGTTTGTCCGGGGGGGCCTACCACGAGCAGTACTTC,CASSLSGGAYHEQYF
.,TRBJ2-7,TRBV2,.,TGTGCCAGCAGTGAAGACAGGGACCCTTACGCCCACGAGCAGTACTTC,CASSEDRDPYAHEQYF
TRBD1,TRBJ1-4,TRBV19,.,TGTGCCAGTACCCGGACAGGGGTTGCAACTAATGAAAAACTGTTTTTT,CASTRTGVATNEKLFF